These 9 T cell receptor beta chains originate from one sample sequenced in a study of early T cells in non-severe SARS-CoV-2 infection. TCRdb processed the 5' RACE reads anew with MiXCR; each CDR3 protein has one entry. The sample contains about 57,000 distinct CDR3 sequences, 10% to 15% of which appear only once. Input material: whole blood. These receptors all come from an adult who was a healthcare worker with PCR-confirmed SARS-CoV-2 infection or an uninfected control (not recorded which).

This clonotype was counted at least ten times. The chain is built from TRBV12-3 or TRBV12-4 and TRBJ1-5, with unresolved D. The CDR3 runs to 11 residues. V was pared by 2 bases and J by 10 bases, with 6 bases between. The CDR3 nucleotides read TGTGCCAGCAGTTTATACCCTCCCCAGCATTTT. As protein: CASSLYPPQHF.

This clonotype was counted many times. This rearrangement joins TRBV12-3 or TRBV12-4 to TRBJ2-4; D might be TRBD1 (6 bases). V was shortened by 5 bases and J by 7 bases, with 15 bases between the two germline ends. This CDR3 has 14 residues. In DNA, the CDR3 is TGTGCCAGCAGTCCCTGGCAGGGGACCAACATTCAGTACTTC. Amino acids: CASSPWQGTNIQYF.

This clonotype was seen only once. The rearrangement uses TRBV29-1 and TRBJ2-3; D may correspond to TRBD1 or TRBD2 (5 bases each). CDR1 and CDR2 from the germline V gene are SQVTM and ANQGSEA. The V end lost 6 bases, the J end lost 2 bases, and 9 bases lay between the germline ends. The CDR3 consists of 12 residues. CDR3 protein: CSVWGSTDTQYF. The CDR3, as DNA: TGCAGCGTATGGGGGTCCACAGATACGCAGTATTTT.

This clonotype has at least ten counts. The chain is built from TRBV7-9 and TRBJ2-1, with 9 bases matching TRBD2. J was trimmed by 6 bases and V by 8 bases; bases with no gene match: 5. The length of the CDR3 is 13 residues. Germline loops: CDR1 SEHNR, CDR2 FQNEAQ (reference sequence). The CDR3 spells CASYLAGTNEQFF. For the CDR3, the DNA is TGTGCCAGCTATCTAGCGGGGACCAATGAGCAGTTCTTC. The full variable domain, with the rest looked up from reference TRBV7-9 and TRBJ2-1, is DTGVSQNPRHKITKRGQNVTFRCDPISEHNRLYWYRQTLGQGPEFLTYFQNEAQLEKSRLLSDRFSAERPKGSFSTLEIQRTEQGDSAMYLCASYLAGTNEQFFGPGTRLTVL.

This clonotype occurred many times. The genes are TRBV18 and TRBJ1-2, with 10 nucleotides matching TRBD1. There are 14 residues in the CDR3. The germline V gene has CDR1 KGHSH and CDR2 LQKENI. J was trimmed by 3 bases and V by 2 bases; bases with no gene match: 0. CDR3 nucleotide sequence: TGTGCCAGCTCACCAGGGACAGGGGACTATGGCTACACCTTC. This encodes CASSPGTGDYGYTF. The full variable domain, its missing parts supplied by reference TRBV18 and TRBJ1-2, is NAGVMQNPRHLVRRRGQEARLRCSPMKGHSHVYWYRQLPEEGLKFMVYLQKENIIDESGMPKERFSAEFPKEGPSILRIQQVVRGDSAAYFCASSPGTGDYGYTFGSGTRLTVV.

The chain uses TRBV18 and TRBJ2-3, with D possibly TRBD1 on 5 matching bases. V lost 1 base and J 0 bases, leaving 14 bases between the germline ends. Germline CDR1 KGHSH, CDR2 LQKENI. The CDR3 is made up of 17 amino acids. This CDR3 is CASSPRGQNPSTDTQYF. The CDR3, as DNA: TGTGCCAGCTCACCACGGGGCCAGAACCCTAGCACAGATACGCAGTATTTT.

The gene calls are TRBV7-9 and TRBJ2-7; weak D call: TRBD1 (6 bases). V lost 5 bases, J lost 6 bases, and 14 bases lay in between. Per germline, CDR1 SEHNR and CDR2 FQNEAQ (reference sequence). The CDR3 contains 13 residues. The chain's CDR3 is CASSIQGVGEQYF. In DNA form, the CDR3 reads TGTGCCAGCAGCATACAGGGCGTCGGCGAGCAGTACTTC.

This clonotype was seen a handful of times. The chain is built from TRBV10-3 and TRBJ1-4, with D unclear. This CDR3 is built from 13 residues. The V end lost 2 bases, the J end lost 4 bases, and 5 bases lay between the germline ends. CDR1 ENHRY and CDR2 SYGVKD come from the germline V gene. CDR3 DNA sequence: TGTGCCATCAGTGAGGGAAATAATGAAAAACTGTTTTTT. The encoded protein is CAISEGNNEKLFF.

Turning to this clonotype: An end of the junction does not agree with germline; a read error may underlie this. CDR3 coding DNA: TGTGCCAGCAGCGTAGTTGACAGGGGTTACAATGAGCAGTCCTTC. This encodes CASSVVDRGYNEQSF. This rearrangement joins TRBV9 to TRBJ2-1, with 8 bases fitting TRBD1. Germline V lookup: CDR1 SGDLS, CDR2 YYNGEE. The CDR3 is 15 residues long.